Presented here are 25 T cell receptor beta chains from one specimen sequenced in a study of PD-L1 blockade in urothelial cancer. Described time point: pretreatment peripheral blood. TCRdb's table, derived via immunoSEQ multiplex PCR, lists solely in-frame clones and lacks some. In the table there are roughly 120,000 clones, about 81% of which are singletons. The sample in question was PBMCs, obtained around atezolizumab (anti-PD-L1) treatment. These receptors were obtained from a man between 50 and 59 years old with urothelial cancer.

The genes are TRBV6-1 and TRBJ2-3; D not certain. V was shortened by 3 bases and J by 1 base, with 14 bases between the two germline ends. The CDR3 is 16 residues long. The germline CDR1 and CDR2 sequences are MNHNS and SASEGT. DNA for the CDR3: TGTGCCAGCAGTGAGTTCCCACTTTTAGGCACAGATACGCAGTATTTT. Translated, it gives CASSEFPLLGTDTQYF.

The chain uses TRBV9 and TRBJ2-6; the D is unclear. CDR3 length equals 16 residues. Per the germline V gene, CDR1 is SGDLS and CDR2 is YYNGEE. Trimming stripped 4 bases from V and 0 bases from J, with 11 bases between. CDR3 nucleotides: TGTGCCAGCAGCACCCGGTCCTACTCTGGGGCCAACGTCCTGACTTTC. Encoded protein: CASSTRSYSGANVLTF.

The J gene is TRBJ2-7, the V gene TRBV5-4; D uncertain. V shed 2 bases and J shed 3 bases, with 3 bases lying between them. CDR1 is SGHNT, CDR2 YYREEE, per germline (reference sequence). The CDR3 is 11 amino acids. The CDR3 is CASSFYYEQYF. The DNA for the CDR3 is TGTGCCAGCAGCTTCTACTACGAGCAGTACTTC. Looking up the rest from reference TRBV5-4 and TRBJ2-7 gives the full variable domain: ETGVTQSPTHLIKTRGQQVTLRCSSQSGHNTVSWYQQALGQGPQFIFQYYREEENGRGNFPPRFSGLQFPNYSSELNVNALELDDSALYLCASSFYYEQYFGPGTRLTVT.

The chain uses TRBV27 and TRBJ2-7, with TRBD1 identical over 8 bases. Trimming cost V 5 bases and J 5 bases; bases outside gene matches: 14. The CDR3 spans 16 residues. The germline V gene has CDR1 MNHEY and CDR2 SMNVEV (reference sequence). The CDR3: CASSRTTGALRNEQYF. The CDR3 nucleotides read TGTGCCAGCAGTCGAACGACAGGGGCCCTCCGAAACGAGCAGTACTTC.

This clone has more than one count but fewer than ten. The chain combines TRBV5-4 with TRBJ1-6; D unclear. V dropped 4 bases and J dropped 7 bases, with 6 bases sitting between them. CDR1 is SGHNT and CDR2 is YYREEE in the germline V gene (reference sequence). This CDR3 is built from 12 residues. CDR3 protein: CASSGVNSPLHF. The CDR3, as DNA: TGTGCCAGCAGCGGAGTCAATTCACCCCTCCACTTT.

V usage is TRBV18 and J usage is TRBJ1-3, with 8 positions matching TRBD1. CDR1 KGHSH and CDR2 LQKENI come from the germline V gene. This CDR3 has 17 amino acids. V shed 6 bases, J shed 1 base, and the junction held 11 bases outside the gene matches. As DNA, the CDR3 is TGTGCCAGCTCGACAGGGGCCCCGGCCGCGTCTGGAAACACCATATATTTT. Protein product: CASSTGAPAASGNTIYF.

This clone was observed once. The chain is built from TRBV11-1 and TRBJ2-3; D not resolved. Germline V gene lookup returns CDR1 SGHAT and CDR2 FQDESV (reference sequence). This CDR3 comprises 16 residues. Trimming stripped 4 bases from V and 0 bases from J, with 14 bases between. CDR3 residues: CASSSWPLGSTDTQYF. The CDR3 DNA sequence: TGTGCCAGCAGCTCCTGGCCCCTAGGAAGCACAGATACGCAGTATTTT.

Only a few counts were recorded for this clone. The rearrangement joins TRBV27 to TRBJ2-1, with a weak D call TRBD2 (5 bases). This CDR3 has 13 amino acids. V lost 3 bases and J lost 4, with 7 bases in between. CDR1 is MNHEY, CDR2 SMNVEV, per germline (reference sequence). CDR3 nucleotide sequence: TGTGCCAGCAGTTTTGGGAGTTACAATGAGCAGTTCTTC. Translating it yields CASSFGSYNEQFF.

V gene TRBV7-9 combines with J gene TRBJ1-1; D is unresolved. The CDR3 is 15 amino acids. Germline-derived CDR1 and CDR2 are SEHNR and FQNEAQ (reference sequence). The V gene lost 4 bases and the J gene lost 0 bases, with 12 bases spanning the gap. In DNA, the CDR3 is TGTGCCAGCAGCTCCGACCAGCGAATGAACACTGAAGCTTTCTTT. Protein sequence: CASSSDQRMNTEAFF.

The V and J genes are TRBV7-8 and TRBJ1-4; 9 positions agree with TRBD1. Germline CDR1 is SGHVS and CDR2 is FQNEAQ. The CDR3 totals 18 residues. Trimming at V came to 3 bases and at J to 7 bases, leaving 15 bases not matched to a gene. DNA for the CDR3: TGTGCCAGCAGCTTGTCCGGGACAGGGTCGCAACTAGGTGAAAAACTGTTTTTT. Translated, it gives CASSLSGTGSQLGEKLFF.

This chain joins TRBV28 and TRBJ2-7; 7 bases match TRBD2. The CDR3 covers 12 residues. The ends lost 8 bases at V and 2 bases at J; junction bases unmatched: 3. Germline V gene sequence: CDR1 MDHEN, CDR2 SYDVKM. The chain's CDR3 is CASRRGTYEQYF. The CDR3 bases are TGTGCCAGCCGGCGGGGGACCTACGAGCAGTACTTC.

V and J are TRBV27 and TRBJ2-1; D not certain. V was clipped by 8 bases and J by 8 bases, with 19 bases between them. Germline CDR1 MNHEY, CDR2 SMNVEV (reference sequence). This CDR3 comprises 14 residues. DNA for the CDR3: TGTGCCAGCCGTCCTTTAGGCGGCCTGGATGAGCAGTTCTTC. Translation gives CASRPLGGLDEQFF.

The gene calls are TRBV2 and TRBJ2-1; 11 bases line up with TRBD2. This CDR3 contains 14 residues. V trimming: 9 bases; J trimming: 3 bases; junction bases outside the gene matches: 4. CDR1 and CDR2 from the germline V gene are SNHLY and FYNNEI. In DNA form, the CDR3 reads TGTGCCAGTACCGGGACTAGCGGCTACAATGAGCAGTTCTTC. Protein: CASTGTSGYNEQFF.

This clone was observed a single time. The chain couples TRBV19 to TRBJ1-1, with a possible D match to TRBD1 (5 bases). Trimming pared 2 bases from V and 0 bases from J, leaving 19 bases between. CDR3 size: 18 residues. The germline gives CDR1 LNHDA, CDR2 SQIVND (reference sequence). The CDR3 coding sequence is TGTGCCAGTAGTATAAGGCAGGGACTTAGGGGATTGAACACTGAAGCTTTCTTT. This gives the protein CASSIRQGLRGLNTEAFF. The full variable domain, with the rest looked up from reference TRBV19 and TRBJ1-1, is DGGITQSPKYLFRKEGQNVTLSCEQNLNHDAMYWYRQDPGQGLRLIYYSQIVNDFQKGDIAEGYSVSREKKESFPLTVTSAQKNPTAFYLCASSIRQGLRGLNTEAFFGQGTRLTVV.

V is TRBV5-1 and J is TRBJ2-1, with TRBD2 matching over 13 bases. This CDR3 has 16 residues. CDR1 is SGHRS, CDR2 YFSETQ, per germline. V gave up 0 bases and J gave up 10 bases; unmatched junction bases: 7. The DNA for the CDR3 is TGCGCCAGCAGCTTGGTGGGGACTAGCGGGACCGGGGAGCAGTTCTTC. As protein: CASSLVGTSGTGEQFF.

This clone has more than one count but fewer than ten. The chain recombines TRBV7-9 with TRBJ1-4; TRBD1 is a possible D gene (6 bases). V gave up 3 bases and J gave up 2 bases, with 10 bases separating them. The CDR3 consists of 15 residues. The germline CDR1 and CDR2 sequences are SEHNR and FQNEAQ (reference sequence). The CDR3 sequence is CASSFQDSTNEKLFF. CDR3 nucleotides: TGTGCCAGCAGCTTTCAGGACAGTACTAATGAAAAACTGTTTTTT.

The chain carries TRBV19 and TRBJ1-2; tentative D call: TRBD1 (6 bases). Germline assignment: CDR1 LNHDA and CDR2 SQIVND (reference sequence). The CDR3 is made up of 15 amino acids. Trimming left V 4 bases short and J 4 bases short, with 16 bases between. The CDR3 spells CASSTYGRGFYGYTF. The CDR3 nucleotides read TGTGCCAGTAGTACCTATGGCAGGGGATTCTATGGCTACACCTTC.

V and J are TRBV28 and TRBJ1-6; unclear D gene. V was shortened by 2 bases and J by 4 bases, with 6 bases between the two germline ends. The CDR3 loop spans 14 amino acids. The germline V gene has CDR1 MDHEN and CDR2 SYDVKM. The CDR3 DNA sequence: TGTGCCAGCAGTTTAAGCCGGTATAATTCACCCCTCCACTTT. This encodes CASSLSRYNSPLHF.

The genes are TRBV7-9 and TRBJ2-1; D remains ambiguous. Germline loops: CDR1 SEHNR, CDR2 FQNEAQ (reference sequence). The CDR3 totals 12 residues. The V and J ends lost 5 bases and 6 bases respectively, with 8 bases between them. The CDR3 DNA sequence: TGTGCCAGCAGCCCTGACACCAATGAGCAGTTCTTC. Its translation: CASSPDTNEQFF.

V gene TRBV5-4 combines with J gene TRBJ1-2, with 7 nucleotides matching TRBD1. With V trimmed by 4 bases and J by 7 bases, 7 bases remained unmatched. Germline CDR1 SGHNT, CDR2 YYREEE (reference sequence). The CDR3 is 13 residues long. CDR3 bases: TGTGCCAGCAGCCACGACAGGGTTGGTGGCTACACCTTC. Its protein is CASSHDRVGGYTF.

The genes are TRBV5-6 and TRBJ1-5; D might be TRBD1 (5 bases). The CDR3 runs 15 residues. The V gene lost 4 bases and the J gene lost 3 bases, with 14 bases spanning the gap. Germline lookup yields CDR1 SGHDT and CDR2 YYEEEE. As DNA, the CDR3 is TGTGCCAGCAGCCTCGGGGGGTTCGACAATCAGCCCCAGCATTTT. Encoded protein: CASSLGGFDNQPQHF.

The chain is built from TRBV11-1 and TRBJ2-3; TRBD2 matches 8 bases. This CDR3 region has 15 residues. Germline values: CDR1 SGHAT, CDR2 FQDESV (reference sequence). With 5 bases clipped from V and 2 bases from J, the junction kept 6 bases outside the gene matches. CDR3 sequence: CASSPVAGFTDTQYF. The CDR3 DNA reads as TGTGCCAGCAGCCCCGTAGCGGGATTCACAGATACGCAGTATTTT.

This chain links TRBV19 with TRBJ1-2, with D maybe TRBD1 (5 bases). The V end lost 9 bases, the J end lost 2 bases, and 22 bases lay between the germline ends. The length of the CDR3 is 16 residues. Germline CDR1 reads LNHDA; CDR2 reads SQIVND (reference sequence). The CDR3 sequence is CASKPTRDGLNYGYTF. In nucleotides, the CDR3 is TGTGCCAGCAAACCTACCAGGGACGGACTAAACTATGGCTACACCTTC. The full variable domain, completed using reference TRBV19 and TRBJ1-2, is DGGITQSPKYLFRKEGQNVTLSCEQNLNHDAMYWYRQDPGQGLRLIYYSQIVNDFQKGDIAEGYSVSREKKESFPLTVTSAQKNPTAFYLCASKPTRDGLNYGYTFGSGTRLTVV.

This clone was seen a handful of times. The rearrangement links TRBV18 to TRBJ2-5; TRBD1 is a possible D gene (6 bases). The V gene's germline CDR1 is KGHSH and CDR2 LQKENI. This CDR3 has 17 amino acids. V lost 1 base to trimming and J lost 1 base, with 16 bases between them. DNA for the CDR3: TGTGCCAGCTCACCACAGAGACAGGAGAGACCCCAAGAGACCCAGTACTTC. Protein product: CASSPQRQERPQETQYF.

The chain joins TRBV6-1 to TRBJ2-5, with 7 nucleotides matching TRBD1. The V gene end was trimmed by 3 bases and the J gene end by 5 bases; junction bases not matched to a gene: 6. The CDR3 sequence is 14 residues long. CDR1 and CDR2 (germline): MNHNS, SASEGT. CDR3 sequence reads: CASSETGSGETQYF. The CDR3 DNA follows: TGTGCCAGCAGTGAGACAGGGTCGGGGGAGACCCAGTACTTC.